A single sample is the source of the 28 T cell receptor beta chains below, sequenced in a study of blood T cell repertoires in COVID-19. Clones were sequenced by immunoSEQ multiplex PCR, and TCRdb holds only the in-frame ones, with some missing. The sample shows about 6,400 clones, roughly 85% of them seen only once. Sequenced material: peripheral blood. These TCRs come from a human donor with active COVID-19. The donor label of this sample is uncertain.

J is TRBJ1-6 and V is TRBV3-1 (or the pseudogene TRBV3-2); 8 nucleotides align to TRBD1. This CDR3 has 15 amino acids. With V trimmed by 4 bases and J by 10 bases, 9 bases remained unmatched. Germline V CDR1 and CDR2: LGHDT, YNNKEL (reference sequence). CDR3 in amino acids: CASSPTGQGRSPLHF. Here the CDR3 DNA reads TGTGCCAGCAGCCCTACAGGACAGGGACGATCACCCCTCCACTTT.

Comment on this clone: An end of the junction differs from the germline gene, which may be a read error. The rearrangement links TRBV7-7 to TRBJ1-4; D is uncertain. The CDR3 has 15 amino acids. Per the germline V gene, CDR1 is SSHAT and CDR2 is FNYEAQ (reference sequence). CDR3 bases: TGTGCTAGCAGCTTAGGCTCAGGCGGAGGTGAAAAACTGTTTTTT. It is translated as CASSLGSGGGEKLFF.

This clone was seen only a few times. The chain carries TRBV25-1 and TRBJ2-5, with D possibly being TRBD1 (6 bases). CDR1 and CDR2 (germline): MGHDK, SYGVNS. V was shortened by 7 bases and J by 1 base, with 10 bases between the two germline ends. The length of the CDR3 is 13 residues. The CDR3: CASNGGLQETQYF. DNA of the CDR3: TGTGCCAGCAATGGGGGCCTCCAAGAGACCCAGTACTTC. The full variable domain, in which reference TRBV25-1 and TRBJ2-5 provide the parts outside the CDR3, is EADIYQTPRYLVIGTGKKITLECSQTMGHDKMYWYQQDPGMELHLIHYSYGVNSTEKGDLSSESTVSRIRTEHFPLTLESARPSHTSQYLCASNGGLQETQYFGPGTRLLVL.

The chain links TRBV18 to TRBJ1-5, with 8 bases identical to TRBD1. The V segment lost 0 bases and the J segment 10 bases; nucleotides outside the gene matches: 5. CDR3 length equals 14 residues. Germline lookup yields CDR1 KGHSH and CDR2 LQKENI. In DNA, the CDR3 is TGTGCCAGCTCACCACCACCAGGACAGGGCCCCCAGCATTTT. Translating it yields CASSPPPGQGPQHF.

The J gene is TRBJ1-2, the V gene TRBV19, with a possible D match to TRBD1 (5 bases). CDR1 is LNHDA, CDR2 SQIVND, per germline (reference sequence). The CDR3 spans 15 residues. V dropped 8 bases and J dropped 8 bases, with 24 bases sitting between them. The CDR3 coding sequence is TGTGCCAGTGAAGGTCAGGGTCGTCTCTCCAAAGGCTACACCTTC. Translation: CASEGQGRLSKGYTF.

J is TRBJ2-1 and V is TRBV5-1; D uncertain. CDR1 SGHRS and CDR2 YFSETQ come from the germline V gene. Trimming left V 0 bases short and J 0 bases short, with 7 bases between. CDR3 length: 15 amino acids. The CDR3 nucleotides are TGCGCCAGCAGCTTGGCCGACTTCTCCTACAATGAGCAGTTCTTC. It specifies CASSLADFSYNEQFF. The variable domain in full, completed from reference TRBV5-1 and TRBJ2-1, reads KAGVTQTPRYLIKTRGQQVTLSCSPISGHRSVSWYQQTPGQGLQFLFEYFSETQRNKGNFPGRFSGRQFSNSRSEMNVSTLELGDSALYLCASSLADFSYNEQFFGPGTRLTVL.

The CDR3 sequence is CASIRGGNTEAFF. In DNA, the CDR3 is TGTGCCAGTATCAGAGGAGGGAACACTGAAGCTTTCTTT. The chain links TRBV19 to TRBJ1-1; D remains ambiguous. CDR1 LNHDA and CDR2 SQIVND come from the germline V gene (reference sequence). The CDR3 length is 13 residues. Trimming pared 7 bases from V and 1 base from J, leaving 10 bases between.

This clone was seen a handful of times. The chain has TRBV5-1 and TRBJ2-1, with TRBD2 matching 12 bases. This CDR3 has 17 residues. The V and J ends lost 4 bases and 8 bases, in that order; junction bases with no gene match: 13. Germline loops: CDR1 SGHRS, CDR2 YFSETQ. CDR3 region: CASSRAASGGALDEQFF. The CDR3 DNA sequence: TGCGCCAGCAGCCGGGCGGCTAGCGGGGGGGCCTTGGATGAGCAGTTCTTC.

This clone was detected once. The chain has TRBV6-5 and TRBJ2-5; 12 bases match TRBD1. The CDR3 has 15 amino acids. The ends lost 6 bases at V and 5 bases at J; junction bases unmatched: 7. Germline CDR1 and CDR2: MNHEY and SVGAGI. The CDR3 coding sequence is TGTGCCAGCAGACTCGGGACAGGGGGCCTGGAGACCCAGTACTTC. This sequence encodes CASRLGTGGLETQYF.

The chain uses TRBV6-1 and TRBJ2-7, with 7 bases that match TRBD1. The CDR3 extends over 18 amino acids. The germline gives CDR1 MNHNS, CDR2 SASEGT. V shed 1 base and J 1 base; nucleotides not matched to a gene: 13. As DNA, the CDR3 is TGTGCCAGCAGTGAAGGTTCCTTCATCCGGGACAGTTCCTACGAGCAGTACTTC. It yields the protein CASSEGSFIRDSSYEQYF.

This clone showed up just a few times. The chain is built from TRBV15 and TRBJ1-4, with no clear D. CDR3 length equals 16 residues. Germline V lookup: CDR1 LNHNV, CDR2 YYDKDF (reference sequence). Trimming took off 0 bases at V and 8 bases at J, with 16 bases between the two ends. The CDR3 loop is CATSRDLPAVGEKLFF. As DNA, the CDR3 is TGTGCCACCAGCAGAGATCTCCCGGCGGTTGGCGAAAAACTGTTTTTT.

About this clone itself: The junction does not match germline at one end; this may be a read error. The chain combines TRBV23-1 with TRBJ2-2, with 13 positions matching TRBD2. TRBV23-1 is noted as an ORF with a role that remains uncertain. The CDR3 sequence is 17 residues long. The chain's CDR3 is CASSQPPTSGRYRGAVF. The CDR3 DNA reads as TGCGCCAGCAGTCAACCCCCGACTAGCGGGAGGTACCGGGGAGCTGTTTTT.

CDR3 region: CASSLASGTGFIDTQYF. In DNA form, the CDR3 reads TGTGCCAGCAGCTTAGCGTCGGGGACAGGGTTTATAGATACGCAGTATTTT. The rearrangement joins TRBV11-2 to TRBJ2-3, with 9 nucleotides matching TRBD1. With 1 base clipped from V and 5 bases from J, the junction kept 10 bases outside the gene matches. The CDR3 spans 17 residues. Germline V CDR1 and CDR2: SGHAT, FQNNGV.

The V gene is TRBV4-1, the J gene TRBJ1-3; D may be TRBD1 (5 bases). Germline values: CDR1 MGHRA, CDR2 YSYEKL. There are 16 residues in the CDR3. The V and J ends lost 4 bases and 1 base respectively, with 14 bases between them. The CDR3: CASSPRGGESGNTIYF. CDR3 coding DNA: TGCGCCAGCAGCCCCCGCGGAGGGGAGTCTGGAAACACCATATATTTT.

V is TRBV5-1 and J is TRBJ2-1, with D tentatively TRBD1 (5 bases). CDR3 length equals 16 residues. CDR1 SGHRS and CDR2 YFSETQ come from the germline V gene. The V gene lost 0 bases and the J gene lost 2 bases, with 12 bases spanning the gap. As DNA, the CDR3 is TGCGCCAGCAGCTTGGCCTGGCCAGGGACCTACAATGAGCAGTTCTTC. Its translation: CASSLAWPGTYNEQFF.

The chain couples TRBV7-6 to TRBJ2-2, with 10 bases that match TRBD2. CDR1 and CDR2 (germline): SGHVS, FNYEAQ. This CDR3 has 15 residues. Trimming cost V 1 base and J 7 bases; bases outside gene matches: 3. CDR3 protein: CASSLGTSGGGELFF. In DNA form, the CDR3 reads TGTGCCAGCAGCTTAGGGACTAGCGGCGGCGGGGAGCTGTTTTTT.

This clone has more than one count but fewer than ten. The chain uses TRBV27 and TRBJ1-1, with 7 positions matching TRBD1. V gave up 6 bases and J gave up 11 bases; unmatched junction bases: 12. Germline lookup yields CDR1 MNHEY and CDR2 SMNVEV (reference sequence). The CDR3 spans 13 residues. CDR3 protein: CASSLGQPFRAFF. For the CDR3, the DNA is TGTGCCAGCAGCCTGGGACAGCCCTTCCGCGCTTTCTTT.

The rearrangement joins TRBV10-3 to TRBJ2-2; TRBD2 matches at 14 bases. After removal of 8 bases from V and 7 bases from J, the junction contained 9 bases not matched to a gene. In germline, CDR1 is ENHRY, CDR2 SYGVKD. This CDR3 contains 16 residues. As DNA, the CDR3 is TGTGCCATCTCGACTAGCGGGAGGGCCTATGGCGGGGAGCTGTTTTTT. Translation: CAISTSGRAYGGELFF.

The CDR3 is CASSLNPLLAGDNEQFF. The CDR3 nucleotides read TGTGCCAGCAGCCTAAACCCCCTACTAGCGGGAGACAATGAGCAGTTCTTC. The chain joins TRBV6-2 or TRBV6-3 to TRBJ2-1, with 11 bases lining up with TRBD2. Per the germline V gene, CDR1 is MNHEY and CDR2 is SVGEGT. The CDR3 length is 17 residues. Losses at the gene ends were 6 bases for V and 5 bases for J; bases not matched to a gene: 12.

The chain links TRBV6-5 to TRBJ2-1; 9 bases map to TRBD1. CDR1 and CDR2 from the germline V gene are MNHEY and SVGAGI. After removal of 7 bases from V and 3 bases from J, the junction contained 7 bases not matched to a gene. The CDR3 totals 15 residues. CDR3: CASKTTGQGYNEQFF. The CDR3 DNA reads TGTGCCAGCAAGACCACGGGACAGGGCTACAATGAGCAGTTCTTC.

This sequence joins TRBV3-1 (or the pseudogene TRBV3-2) and TRBJ1-6; 7 bases match TRBD1. Germline V gives CDR1 LGHDT, CDR2 YNNKEL (reference sequence). This CDR3 region has 15 residues. The V segment lost 4 bases and the J segment 8 bases; nucleotides outside the gene matches: 8. The CDR3 nucleotides are TGTGCCAGCAGCCCCCTCAGGGGGAGTGATTCACCCCTCCACTTT. Translating gives CASSPLRGSDSPLHF.

The rearrangement uses TRBV7-2 and TRBJ2-1; 8 positions agree with TRBD2. Germline assignment: CDR1 SGHTA and CDR2 FQGNSA. Germline trimming cut 1 base from V and 7 bases from J; bases unmatched to any gene: 12. The CDR3 is 17 amino acids. In DNA, the CDR3 is TGTGCCAGCAGCTTAGTGTTGGGCGGGGGGTTAGTGAATGAGCAGTTCTTC. This sequence encodes CASSLVLGGGLVNEQFF.

This sequence joins TRBV28 and TRBJ2-1, with 9 bases fitting TRBD1. Germline assignment: CDR1 MDHEN and CDR2 SYDVKM. V lost 5 bases, J lost 15 bases, and 14 bases stayed unmatched. The CDR3 has 14 amino acids. The CDR3 loop reads CASSPGQGTRVRFF. The CDR3 DNA follows: TGTGCCAGCAGTCCGGGACAGGGTACCCGTGTTCGGTTCTTC.

This clone was picked up a small number of times. CDR3 DNA: TGTGCCAGCGTCATAGGATATCAGGGGGTACGGGGCGGCTACACCTTC. Residues: CASVIGYQGVRGGYTF. The chain links TRBV11-2 to TRBJ1-2; TRBD1 matches 7 bases. V trimming: 8 bases; J trimming: 8 bases; junction bases outside the gene matches: 20. The CDR3 runs 16 residues. Germline V CDR1 and CDR2: SGHAT, FQNNGV.

The chain employs TRBV7-3 and TRBJ2-2; 10 bases agree with TRBD2. Germline CDR1 reads SGHTA; CDR2 reads FQGTGA. The CDR3 runs to 16 residues. V was clipped by 4 bases and J by 3 bases; unmatched bases: 5. Here the CDR3 reads CASSSNSGGHTGELFF. The CDR3 nucleotides are TGTGCCAGCAGCTCCAATAGCGGGGGGCACACCGGGGAGCTGTTTTTT.

The genes are TRBV5-3 and TRBJ2-7, with 11 bases matching TRBD2. TRBV5-3 is an ORF for which the function is uncertain. V was pared by 0 bases and J by 9 bases, with 5 bases of the junction left unmatched. This CDR3 has 14 amino acids. The CDR3 protein is CARSLVLAGVWQYV. The CDR3 DNA reads TGTGCCAGAAGCTTGGTACTAGCGGGAGTGTGGCAGTACGTC.

The table lists this clone with a few counts. The V gene is TRBV27, the J gene TRBJ1-6, with no clear D. The ends were cut back, 2 bases at V and 14 bases at J, with 10 bases in the middle. Per the germline V gene, CDR1 is MNHEY and CDR2 is SMNVEV (reference sequence). This CDR3 is built from 12 residues. The CDR3 sequence is CASSLGEGTLHF. CDR3 nucleotides: TGTGCCAGCAGTTTAGGGGAGGGAACCCTCCACTTT.

The V and J genes are TRBV6-6 and TRBJ1-1; 11 nucleotides agree with TRBD1. The junction had 6 bases not matched to a gene; V was cut back by 4 bases and J by 5 bases. Germline V gives CDR1 MNHNY, CDR2 SVGAGI (reference sequence). The CDR3 is made up of 15 amino acids. The CDR3 DNA reads as TGTGCCAGCAGTTCCCGGGACAGGGGGAAAACTGAAGCTTTCTTT. Encoded protein: CASSSRDRGKTEAFF.